A single sample is the source of the 9 T cell receptor beta chains below, sequenced in a study of identical twins. Via MiXCR, TCRdb re-called the 5' RACE reads, giving one row per CDR3 protein. The table includes fewer than 900,000 distinct CDR3 sequences, about 20% detected once. These data were likewise used in another study, on T cells expressing NK-cell markers.

Sequencing was carried out using PBMCs. Receptor source: a young woman in good health.

This clonotype was counted many times. The chain has TRBV7-9 and TRBJ2-3; the match to TRBD2 covers 8 bases. CDR3 length: 15 residues. Germline values: CDR1 SEHNR, CDR2 FQNEAQ (reference sequence). V lost 5 bases to trimming and J lost 2 bases; unmatched junction nucleotides: 6. The CDR3 protein is CASSPRGGITDTQYF. The CDR3 bases are TGTGCCAGCAGCCCCCGGGGGGGCATCACAGATACGCAGTATTTT. Supplemented by reference TRBV7-9 and TRBJ2-3, the full variable domain reads DTGVSQNPRHKITKRGQNVTFRCDPISEHNRLYWYRQTLGQGPEFLTYFQNEAQLEKSRLLSDRFSAERPKGSFSTLEIQRTEQGDSAMYLCASSPRGGITDTQYFGPGTRLTVL.

The chain uses TRBV20-1 and TRBJ2-5; the D call may be TRBD1 or TRBD2 (5 bases each). Between the trimmed V and J ends, which lost 1 base and 5 bases, there was a span of 11 bases. The CDR3 contains 13 residues. Germline V gives CDR1 DFQATT, CDR2 SNEGSKA (reference sequence). CDR3 loop: CSARAGPWETQYF. The DNA for the CDR3 is TGCAGTGCTAGAGCGGGACCATGGGAGACCCAGTACTTC.

This sequence joins TRBV10-2 and TRBJ1-1; D gene unclear. This CDR3 comprises 15 residues. Germline CDR1 and CDR2: WSHSY and SAAADI. V was pared by 3 bases and J by 1 base, with 12 bases between. The CDR3 loop reads CASSDLGGPNTEAFF. The CDR3 nucleotides read TGCGCCAGCAGTGACCTTGGAGGCCCGAACACTGAAGCTTTCTTT.

This sequence joins TRBV5-1 and TRBJ2-1; maybe TRBD2 (6 bases). Trimming stripped 4 bases from V and 9 bases from J, with 14 bases between. Germline values: CDR1 SGHRS, CDR2 YFSETQ. There are 13 residues in the CDR3. The CDR3 DNA sequence: TGCGCCAGCAGCCCTCGACTAGAACGTGAGCAGTTCTTC. Residues: CASSPRLEREQFF.

This clonotype has a handful of counts. The chain has TRBV12-3 or TRBV12-4 and TRBJ2-1; 12 bases map to TRBD2. CDR3 size: 14 residues. The ends lost 1 base at V and 10 bases at J; junction bases unmatched: 2. In DNA form, the CDR3 reads TGTGCCAGCAGTTTAGGGACTAGCGGGGTCGAGCAGTTCTTC. It is translated as CASSLGTSGVEQFF.

The chain links TRBV6-2 or TRBV6-3 to TRBJ2-5; possibly TRBD2 for D (6 bases). Germline values: CDR1 MNHEY, CDR2 SVGEGT. V lost 6 bases and J lost 1, with 12 bases in between. CDR3 size: 14 residues. This CDR3 is CASSPSAGQETQYF. For the CDR3, the DNA is TGTGCCAGCAGCCCATCAGCGGGCCAAGAGACCCAGTACTTC.

This clonotype was found a few times. The rearrangement joins TRBV10-3 to TRBJ2-7; weak D call: TRBD2 (5 bases). From germline, CDR1 is ENHRY and CDR2 SYGVKD. The CDR3 is made up of 12 amino acids. V was cut by 7 bases and J by 2 bases, with 9 bases left in between. CDR3 region: CAITAGAYEQYF. DNA for the CDR3: TGTGCCATCACGGCGGGCGCCTACGAGCAGTACTTC.

This chain links TRBV20-1 with TRBJ2-2; tentatively, D is TRBD2 (6 bases). Trimming took off 2 bases at V and 1 base at J, with 17 bases between the two ends. This CDR3 is 17 amino acids long. The V gene's germline CDR1 is DFQATT and CDR2 SNEGSKA (reference sequence). CDR3: CSARSLRGAGNTGELFF. The CDR3 region has the DNA TGCAGTGCTAGAAGCCTGCGAGGAGCGGGGAACACCGGGGAGCTGTTTTTT.

This chain connects TRBV29-1 to TRBJ2-2, with D possibly matching TRBD2 (6 bases). Trimming removed 4 bases at V and 2 bases at J, with 17 bases between. Germline V gives CDR1 SQVTM, CDR2 ANQGSEA. The CDR3 contains 16 residues. The CDR3 DNA follows: TGCAGCGTTGTCCCGGGCGGGGATAGCAACACCGGGGAGCTGTTTTTT. It encodes CSVVPGGDSNTGELFF.